Below, one T cell receptor (beta chain) is given with its context. Its antigen is currently unknown. The data belong to a study of TIL therapy for anti-PD-1-resistant metastatic lung cancer. General study results and limits: Compared with baseline intratumoral T cells, expanded TIL cultures were more clonal and less diverse (around 5.7% vs 31%).

The CDR3 runs 14 residues. Germline V gene sequence: CDR1 SGHVS, CDR2 FQNEAQ. V lost 3 bases to trimming and J lost 7 bases, with 12 bases between them. Time point described: pre-treatment sample, taken before nivolumab and TIL therapy. The tumor samples were excised metastases, mostly pleural nodules or supraclavicular lymph nodes. This was the immunoSEQ v3 assay. Assay used: immunoSEQ multiplex PCR; TCRdb lists only in-frame clones, some missing. The sample has 45,000 to 50,000 clones, over 65% seen once. The chain is built from TRBV7-8 and TRBJ1-4, with D tentatively TRBD1 (6 bases). The receptor comes from a person aged 25 to 80 with non-small cell lung cancer. This sample comprised tumor tissue, obtained at baseline. The CDR3 is CASSFGRGGEKLFF. The CDR3 nucleotides are TGTGCCAGCAGCTTCGGCAGGGGAGGTGAAAAACTGTTTTTT.